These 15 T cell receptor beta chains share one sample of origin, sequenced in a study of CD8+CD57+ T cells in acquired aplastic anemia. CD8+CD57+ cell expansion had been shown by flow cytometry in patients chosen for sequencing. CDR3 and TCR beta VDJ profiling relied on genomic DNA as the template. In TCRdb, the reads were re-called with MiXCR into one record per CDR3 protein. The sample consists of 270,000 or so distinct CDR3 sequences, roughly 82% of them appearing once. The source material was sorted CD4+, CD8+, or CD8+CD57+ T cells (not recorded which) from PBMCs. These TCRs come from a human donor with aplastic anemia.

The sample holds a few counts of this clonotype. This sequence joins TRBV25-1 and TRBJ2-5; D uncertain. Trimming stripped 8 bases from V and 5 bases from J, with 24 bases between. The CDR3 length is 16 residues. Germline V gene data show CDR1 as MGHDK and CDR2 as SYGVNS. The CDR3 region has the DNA TGTGCCAGCGAAGACGGGCAGGTGGGCGTACGGGAGACCCAGTACTTC. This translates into CASEDGQVGVRETQYF.

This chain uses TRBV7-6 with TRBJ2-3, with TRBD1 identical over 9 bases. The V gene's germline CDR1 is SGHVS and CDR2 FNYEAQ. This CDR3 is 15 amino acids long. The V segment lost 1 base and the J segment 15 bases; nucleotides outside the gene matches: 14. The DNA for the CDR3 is TGTGCCAGCAGCTTAGGCCGGGACAGGGTTGATTCACCCTATTTT. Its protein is CASSLGRDRVDSPYF.

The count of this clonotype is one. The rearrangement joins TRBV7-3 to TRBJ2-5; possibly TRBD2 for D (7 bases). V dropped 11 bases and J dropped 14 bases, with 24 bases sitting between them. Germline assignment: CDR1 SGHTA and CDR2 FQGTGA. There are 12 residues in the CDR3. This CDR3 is CAVLGGAETEYF. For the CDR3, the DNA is TGTGCCGTCCTTGGGGGGGCGGAGACCGAATACTTC. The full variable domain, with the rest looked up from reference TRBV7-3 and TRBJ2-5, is GAGVSQTPSNKVTEKGKYVELRCDPISGHTALYWYRQSLGQGPEFLIYFQGTGAADDSGLPNDRFFAVRPEGSVSTLKIQRTERGDSAVYLCAVLGGAETEYFGPGTRLLVL.

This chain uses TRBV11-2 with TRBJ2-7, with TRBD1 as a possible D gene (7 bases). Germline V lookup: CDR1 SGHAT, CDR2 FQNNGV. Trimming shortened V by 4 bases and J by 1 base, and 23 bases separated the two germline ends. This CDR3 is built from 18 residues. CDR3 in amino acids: CASSWHPGGTALSYEQYV. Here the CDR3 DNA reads TGTGCCAGCAGCTGGCATCCAGGGGGGACAGCCCTTTCCTACGAGCAGTACGTC.

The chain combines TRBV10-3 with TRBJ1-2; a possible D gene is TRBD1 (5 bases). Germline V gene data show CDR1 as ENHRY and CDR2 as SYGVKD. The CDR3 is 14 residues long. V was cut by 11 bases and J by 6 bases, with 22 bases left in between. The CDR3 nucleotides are TGTGCCGTAAACCGGGACTTCGAAATCCATGGCTACACCTTC. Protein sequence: CAVNRDFEIHGYTF.

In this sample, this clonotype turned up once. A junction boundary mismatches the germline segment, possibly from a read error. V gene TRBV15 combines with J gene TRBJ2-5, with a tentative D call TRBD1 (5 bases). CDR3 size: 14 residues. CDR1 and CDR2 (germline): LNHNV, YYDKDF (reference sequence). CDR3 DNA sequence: TGTGCCACCAGCGGCCAGGGCGTAGCCGAGACGCAGTACTTC. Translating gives CATSGQGVAETQYF. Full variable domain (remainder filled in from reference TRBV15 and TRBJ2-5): DAMVIQNPRYQVTQFGKPVTLSCSQTLNHNVMYWYQQKSSQAPKLLFHYYDKDFNNEADTPDNFQSRRPNTSFCFLDIRSPGLGDTAMYLCATSGQGVAETQYFGPGTRLLVL.

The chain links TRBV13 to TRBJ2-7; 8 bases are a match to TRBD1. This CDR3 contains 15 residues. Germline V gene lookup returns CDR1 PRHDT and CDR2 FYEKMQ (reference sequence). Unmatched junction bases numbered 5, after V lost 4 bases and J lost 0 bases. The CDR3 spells CASSSRDRSSYEQYF. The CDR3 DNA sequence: TGTGCCAGCAGCTCACGGGACAGGAGCTCCTACGAGCAGTACTTC. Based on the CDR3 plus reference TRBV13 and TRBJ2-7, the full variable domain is AAGVIQSPRHLIKEKRETATLKCYPIPRHDTVYWYQQGPGQDPQFLISFYEKMQSDKGSIPDRFSAQQFSDYHSELNMSSLELGDSALYFCASSSRDRSSYEQYFGPGTRLTVT.

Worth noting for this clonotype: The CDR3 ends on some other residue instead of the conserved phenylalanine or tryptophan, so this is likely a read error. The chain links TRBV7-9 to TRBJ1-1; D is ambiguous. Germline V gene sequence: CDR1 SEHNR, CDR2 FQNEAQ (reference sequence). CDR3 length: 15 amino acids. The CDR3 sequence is CASSFHLTGNSEAFS. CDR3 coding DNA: TGTGCCAGCAGCTTTCATCTGACCGGGAACAGTGAAGCTTTCTCT.

The DNA of the CDR3 is TGTGCCAGCAGGCAGGGGGCTAGCGAGCAGTACTTC. It specifies CASRQGASEQYF. The chain recombines TRBV6-1 with TRBJ2-7; 8 nucleotides line up with TRBD1. Germline CDR1 and CDR2: MNHNS and SASEGT. The CDR3 extends over 12 amino acids. V was pared by 6 bases and J by 6 bases, with 4 bases of the junction left unmatched.

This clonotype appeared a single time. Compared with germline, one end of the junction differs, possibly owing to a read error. The CDR3 is CASSGGGTPTNTNF. CDR3 coding DNA: TGTGCCAGCAGCGGAGGTGGCACTCCAACGAACACCAACTTC. The chain links TRBV9 to TRBJ2-5; D unclear. CDR1 is SGDLS and CDR2 is YYNGEE in the germline V gene. This CDR3 spans 14 amino acids.

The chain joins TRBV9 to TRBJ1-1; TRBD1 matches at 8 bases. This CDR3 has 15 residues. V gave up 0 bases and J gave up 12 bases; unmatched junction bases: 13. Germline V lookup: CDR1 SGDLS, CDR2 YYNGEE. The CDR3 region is CASSVVQGGQETPFF. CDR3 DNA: TGTGCCAGCAGCGTAGTACAGGGGGGACAAGAGACCCCTTTCTTT. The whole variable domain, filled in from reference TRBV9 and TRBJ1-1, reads DSGVTQTPKHLITATGQRVTLRCSPRSGDLSVYWYQQSLDQGLQFLIQYYNGEERAKGNILERFSAQQFPDLHSELNLSSLELGDSALYFCASSVVQGGQETPFFGQGTRLTVV.

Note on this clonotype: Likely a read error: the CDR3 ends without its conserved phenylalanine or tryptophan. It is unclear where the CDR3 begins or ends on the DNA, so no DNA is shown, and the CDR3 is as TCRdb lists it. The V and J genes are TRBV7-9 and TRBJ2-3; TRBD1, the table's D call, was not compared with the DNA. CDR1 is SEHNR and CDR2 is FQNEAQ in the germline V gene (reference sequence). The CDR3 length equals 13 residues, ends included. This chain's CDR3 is CASSFQSRGGSDE.

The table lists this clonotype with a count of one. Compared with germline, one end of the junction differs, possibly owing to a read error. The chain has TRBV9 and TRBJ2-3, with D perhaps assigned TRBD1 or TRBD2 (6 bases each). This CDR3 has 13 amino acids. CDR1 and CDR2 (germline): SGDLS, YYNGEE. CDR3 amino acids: CASGVGGTGTQSF. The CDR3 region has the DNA TGTGCCAGCGGGGTCGGGGGCACCGGTACGCAGTCTTTT. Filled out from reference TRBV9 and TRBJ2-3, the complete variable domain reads DSGVTQTPKHLITATGQRVTLRCSPRSGDLSVYWYQQSLDQGLQFLIQYYNGEERAKGNILERFSAQQFPDLHSELNLSSLELGDSALYFCASGVGGTGTQSFGPGTRLTVL.

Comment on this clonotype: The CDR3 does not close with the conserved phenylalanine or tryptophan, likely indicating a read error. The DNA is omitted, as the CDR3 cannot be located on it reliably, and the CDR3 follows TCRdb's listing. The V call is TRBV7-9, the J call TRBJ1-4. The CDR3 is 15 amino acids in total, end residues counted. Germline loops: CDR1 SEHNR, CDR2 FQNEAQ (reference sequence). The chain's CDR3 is CASSSGLADLLRAFS.

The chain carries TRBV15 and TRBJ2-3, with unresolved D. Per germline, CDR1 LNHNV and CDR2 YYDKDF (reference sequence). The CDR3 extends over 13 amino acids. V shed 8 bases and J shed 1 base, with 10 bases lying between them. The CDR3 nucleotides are TGTGCCACCTCTTACACTCGCACAGATACGCAGTATTTT. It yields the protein CATSYTRTDTQYF.